Listed below are T cell receptor beta chains from one sample, sequenced in a study of blood T cell repertoires in COVID-19. Sequencing was performed with immunoSEQ multiplex PCR; in TCRdb, only in-frame clones are kept and a portion is missing. The repertoire holds roughly 60,000 clones, with 65% to 90% as singletons. Sequenced sample: peripheral blood. The receptor set was obtained from a man in his fifties with COVID-19, enrolled during active disease. Each CDR3 is given with its conserved first and last residue. D genes are given only for firm matches. Some rows have no size entry. The others give once, few or many, or a class for an expanded clone.

TRBJ1-2,TRBD1,TRBV27,-,TGTGCCAGCAGTCCGGGACAGGGGGCCCTTGTGACCGGCTACACCTTC,CASSPGQGALVTGYTF
TRBJ2-1,TRBD2,TRBV9,-,TGTGCCAGCAGCGTAGAGAGATTGGGAGGGCGGTACAATGAGCAGTTCTTC,CASSVERLGGRYNEQFF
TRBJ2-3,TRBD1,TRBV5-1,-,TGCGCCAGCAGCTTGGCGGGGACAGGTGCAGATACGCAGTATTTT,CASSLAGTGADTQYF
TRBJ2-5,-,TRBV6-1,once,TGTGCCAGCAGTGAATCTGTGGGGCGGGAGACCCAGTACTTC,CASSESVGRETQYF
TRBJ2-1,-,TRBV27,-,TGTGCCAGCAGTCCCCAGCGGACCTACAATGAGCAGTTCTTC,CASSPQRTYNEQFF
TRBJ1-1,-,TRBV5-1,-,TGCGCCAGCAGCTTGGTTCAGGGTACCACTGAAGCTTTCTTT,CASSLVQGTTEAFF
TRBJ1-2,TRBD1,TRBV24-1,-,TGTGCCACCAGTGATGGGACAGCGAGGGGCTACACCTTC,CATSDGTARGYTF
TRBJ2-2,TRBD2,TRBV23-1,once,TGCCCTAGCGGGAGAATAACCGGGGAGCTGTTTTTT,CPSGRITGELFF
TRBJ2-7,-,TRBV6-2/TRBV6-3,-,TGTGCCAGCAGTTACCACGACAGGTGGGTCTCCTACGAGCAGTACTTC,CASSYHDRWVSYEQYF
TRBJ1-2,-,TRBV5-5,-,TGTGCCAGCAGCTTGGTAGGGGGAAGCTACACCTTC,CASSLVGGSYTF
TRBJ2-5,-,TRBV18,-,TGTGCCAGCTCAGAGGAACAGGGTTTGGAGACCCAGTACTTC,CASSEEQGLETQYF
TRBJ2-2,TRBD1,TRBV19,once,TGTGCCAGTAGTATGGGGGGACAGGTCGGCACCGGGGAGCTGTTTTTT,CASSMGGQVGTGELFF
TRBJ1-1,-,TRBV18,-,TGTGCCAGCTCACCAGGGGGGAGAACTGAAGCTTTCTTT,CASSPGGRTEAFF
TRBJ2-6,-,TRBV4-3,few,TGCGCCAGCAGCCGGGAGCCCCTGGGCTCTGGGGCCAACGTCCTGACTTTC,CASSREPLGSGANVLTF
TRBJ2-7,TRBD2,TRBV6-2/TRBV6-3,-,TGTGCCAGCAGCGTGCCTGAGACTAGCGGGGCTGGAGACGAGCAGTACTTC,CASSVPETSGAGDEQYF
TRBJ2-2,TRBD1,TRBV5-5,-,TGTGCCAGCAGCCTGGACAGGGGGCTTTACACCGGGGAGCTGTTTTTT,CASSLDRGLYTGELFF
TRBJ2-1,TRBD1,TRBV6-2/TRBV6-3,once,TGTGCCAGCACCCCAGGTCTCGGACAGGGGGCTTACAATGAGCAGTTCTTC,CASTPGLGQGAYNEQFF
TRBJ1-2,TRBD1,TRBV4-2,few,TGTGCCAGCAGCCAAGAGGGAGGACAGGGACGAGGCTACACCTTC,CASSQEGGQGRGYTF
TRBJ2-2,TRBD2,TRBV11-2,-,TGTGCCAGCAGCTTAACTAGCGGTAACACCGGGGAGCTGTTTTTT,CASSLTSGNTGELFF
TRBJ1-2,TRBD1,TRBV7-9,-,TGTGCCAGCATTAGGACAGGGGATGTTGGCTACACCTTC,CASIRTGDVGYTF
TRBJ1-3,-,TRBV7-9,-,TGTGCCAGCAGCCGCGCCTCAGGGAACTCTGGAAACACCATATATTTT,CASSRASGNSGNTIYF
TRBJ1-4,-,TRBV30,-,TGTGCCTGGAGGGGGGGAACTGAAAAACTGTTTTTT,CAWRGGTEKLFF
TRBJ2-1,-,TRBV2,-,TGTGCCAGCAGGGCAAGGATAGCGGCTTACAATGAGCAGTTCTTC,CASRARIAAYNEQFF
TRBJ1-2,-,TRBV18,-,TGTGCCAGCTCACCACCGGATGGAGGTGGCTACACCTTC,CASSPPDGGGYTF
TRBJ2-1,-,TRBV18,-,TGTGCCAGCTCACCGGGGGCCCGAGACCATGAGCAGTTCTTC,CASSPGARDHEQFF
TRBJ1-2,TRBD1,TRBV6-2/TRBV6-3,-,TGTGCCAGCAGTCAGACAGGGGGTGGCTACACCTTC,CASSQTGGGYTF
TRBJ2-1,-,TRBV7-9,once,TGTGCCAGCAGCCATCTTAGGGGGTACAATGAGCAGTTCTTC,CASSHLRGYNEQFF
TRBJ2-5,-,TRBV18,-,TGTGCCAGCTCACCTCTCGGCGGAAATCTGGAGACCCAGTACTTC,CASSPLGGNLETQYF
TRBJ1-6,TRBD1,TRBV7-9,-,TGTGCCAGCAGCCTCCGGGACAGGGATAATTCACCCCTCCACTTT,CASSLRDRDNSPLHF
TRBJ2-5,-,TRBV24-1,-,TGTGCCACCAGTGGATTTGGGAGGCAGCAAGAGACCCAGTACTTC,CATSGFGRQQETQYF
TRBJ2-7,-,TRBV20-1,-,TGCAGTGCTAGCTTAGAGCACGAGCAGTACTTC,CSASLEHEQYF
TRBJ2-7,TRBD2,TRBV10-3,-,TGTGCCATCAGTTTCGGCGGGAGAGGAAGCGAGCAGTACTTC,CAISFGGRGSEQYF
TRBJ1-5,-,TRBV19,-,TGTGCCAGTAGAACTAAGGGGGGGCCAAGCAATCAGCCCCAGCATTTT,CASRTKGGPSNQPQHF
TRBJ2-7,-,TRBV19,-,TGTGCCAGTAGTCCGCCGGACAGAGCCTACGAGCAGTACTTC,CASSPPDRAYEQYF
TRBJ1-1,-,TRBV2,few,TGTGCCAGCAGTGAAGACAGGTGGGTGGCTTTCTTT,CASSEDRWVAFF
TRBJ1-1,TRBD1,TRBV15,-,TGTGCCACCAGCCTACGACAGGGGGTGAACACTGAAGCTTTCTTT,CATSLRQGVNTEAFF
TRBJ1-3,-,TRBV28,-,TGTGCCAGCAGTAGGGGTGATGTGGGGCCAGGAAACACCATATATTTT,CASSRGDVGPGNTIYF
TRBJ1-5,-,TRBV7-2,-,TGTGCCAGCAGCTACCACAGGGATCAGCCCCAGCATTTT,CASSYHRDQPQHF
TRBJ2-5,-,TRBV5-1,-,TGCGCCAGCAGCTTGGGTGCAGGGGCGGAGACCCAGTACTTC,CASSLGAGAETQYF
TRBJ1-6,-,TRBV30,-,TGTGCCTGGAGTAGAGGTGCCAGAAGACCTTATAATTCACCCCTCCACTTT,CAWSRGARRPYNSPLHF
TRBJ1-4,TRBD1,TRBV4-2,-,TGTGCCAGCAGCCAAGATGGACAGGCTAGTGAAAAACTGTTTTTT,CASSQDGQASEKLFF
TRBJ1-4,-,TRBV27,-,TGTGCCAGCAGTTTAGTTTGGGGGGTAGGAGAAAAACTGTTTTTT,CASSLVWGVGEKLFF
TRBJ1-6,TRBD1,TRBV7-8,-,TGTGCCAGCAACATTCAGGGGGCTTCCTATAATTCACCCCTCCACTTT,CASNIQGASYNSPLHF
TRBJ2-7,-,TRBV9,-,TGTGCCAGCAGCGTAGGCCAGGTCTCCTACGAGCAGTACTTC,CASSVGQVSYEQYF
TRBJ1-1,-,TRBV28,-,TGTGCCAGCAGCCGCATTCTACAGAGCATGAACACTGAAGCTTTCTTT,CASSRILQSMNTEAFF
TRBJ2-5,TRBD1,TRBV28,once,TGTGCCACCTCAACGAGGACAGGACCGTACCAAGAGACCCAGTACTTC,CATSTRTGPYQETQYF
TRBJ2-3,TRBD2,TRBV3-1/TRBV3-2,few,TGTGCCAGCAGCCTGGGACTACGCACAGATACGCAGTATTTT,CASSLGLRTDTQYF
TRBJ2-7,TRBD2,TRBV6-5,-,TGTGCCAGCAGGAGGATAGCGGGGTCCTACGAGCAGTACTTC,CASRRIAGSYEQYF
TRBJ2-2,-,TRBV5-1,-,TGCGCCAGCAGAAGGGGTTACGGGGAGCTGTTTTTT,CASRRGYGELFF
TRBJ2-1,TRBD2,TRBV14,-,TGTGCCAGCAGCCGGTTAGCGGGAGAGGGCGATGAGCAGTTCTTC,CASSRLAGEGDEQFF
TRBJ2-7,-,TRBV18,-,TGTGCCAGCTCACCACCAGGCGGCTACGAGCAGTACTTC,CASSPPGGYEQYF
TRBJ1-1,-,TRBV6-5,once,TGTGCCAGCACTGCCCTGATGGTCAGGGGTGAAGCTTTCTTT,CASTALMVRGEAFF
TRBJ2-1,-,TRBV28,few,TGTGCCAGCAGTTTAGTCAGCGGGTGGTACAATGAGCAGTTCTTC,CASSLVSGWYNEQFF
TRBJ1-1,TRBD1,TRBV9,-,TGTGCCAGCAGCGGGACAGGGGGCAGCAGCACTGAAGCTTTCTTT,CASSGTGGSSTEAFF
TRBJ1-4,TRBD1,TRBV6-5,-,TGTGCCATCGGGACAGGGGGCTCTTGGGAAAAACTGTTTTTT,CAIGTGGSWEKLFF